The clone carrying this TCR beta chain was seen ten or more times. What it binds is not known. The CDR3 totals 12 residues. V shed 5 bases and J shed 1 base, with 8 bases lying between them. CDR1 SQVTM and CDR2 ANQGSEA come from the germline V gene. TCRdb passed the RT-PCR reads through MiXCR, listing each CDR3 protein once. The table lists 540,000 or so distinct CDR3 sequences, around 13% of them singletons. The source of the sample is a study of response to subunit inactivated influenza vaccine. The study, taken as a whole, reports: It was suggested by the authors that few new T cells are recruited by each seasonal influenza vaccination.

The input for sequencing was PBMCs from blood, taken roughly 47 days after vaccination. The clonotype was recovered from a man in his fifties or sixties who received an inactivated influenza vaccine. The J gene is TRBJ1-1, the V gene TRBV29-1, with D unclear. The CDR3 DNA follows: TGCAGCGTTAGACACCCGAACACTGAAGCTTTCTTT. Protein: CSVRHPNTEAFF.